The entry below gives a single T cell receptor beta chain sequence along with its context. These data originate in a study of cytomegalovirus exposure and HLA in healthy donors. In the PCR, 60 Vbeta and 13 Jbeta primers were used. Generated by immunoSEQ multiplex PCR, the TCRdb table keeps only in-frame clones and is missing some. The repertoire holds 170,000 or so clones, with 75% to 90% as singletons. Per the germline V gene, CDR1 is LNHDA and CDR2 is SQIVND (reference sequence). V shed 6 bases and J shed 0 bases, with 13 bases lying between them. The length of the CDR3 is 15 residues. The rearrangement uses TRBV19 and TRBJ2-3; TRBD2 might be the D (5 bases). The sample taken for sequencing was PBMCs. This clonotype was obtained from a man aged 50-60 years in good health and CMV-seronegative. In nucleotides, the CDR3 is TGTGCCAGTAGACATCGGGGTATTAGCACAGATACGCAGTATTTT. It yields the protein CASRHRGISTDTQYF.